These 32 T cell receptor beta chains came from one sample sequenced in a study of blood T cell repertoires in COVID-19 (dated by TCRdb to 2018 to 2021). The library was produced with the immunoSEQ multiplex PCR assay. TCRdb mirrors the immuneACCESS table, restricted to in-frame sequences. Some clones are absent from its copies; in checked studies, under half trace to an unresolved V gene, and the reason for the others is unknown. The sample yields about 280,000 clones; over 75% were counted once. Less than 6.5% of the sample goes to the ten largest clones. The sequenced sample consisted of peripheral blood. Receptors were obtained from a man aged 45-65 years with active or convalescent COVID-19.

This sequence joins TRBV2 and TRBJ1-5; 7 bases match TRBD1. With V trimmed by 7 bases and J by 3 bases, 6 bases remained unmatched. This CDR3 region has 14 residues. Germline loops: CDR1 SNHLY, CDR2 FYNNEI. The CDR3 sequence is CASTMTGFNQPQHF. Written as DNA, the CDR3 is TGTGCCAGCACCATGACAGGGTTCAATCAGCCCCAGCATTTT.

This clone came up once. This rearrangement joins TRBV3-1 (or the pseudogene TRBV3-2) to TRBJ1-3; D is unclear. Per the germline V gene, CDR1 is LGHDT and CDR2 is YNNKEL (reference sequence). The CDR3 has 13 residues. Trimming pared 1 base from V and 7 bases from J, leaving 8 bases between. The CDR3 region is CASSQGRRNTIYF. DNA of the CDR3: TGTGCCAGCAGCCAAGGTCGCCGGAACACCATATATTTT.

V and J are TRBV9 and TRBJ2-2; 8 bases map to TRBD1. V was pared by 0 bases and J by 4 bases, with 5 bases of the junction left unmatched. Germline V lookup: CDR1 SGDLS, CDR2 YYNGEE. The CDR3 extends over 16 amino acids. Here the CDR3 reads CASSVGSGGGTGELFF. In nucleotides, the CDR3 is TGTGCCAGCAGCGTAGGGTCAGGGGGCGGCACCGGGGAGCTGTTTTTT. Combining the CDR3 with reference TRBV9 and TRBJ2-2 gives the whole variable domain DSGVTQTPKHLITATGQRVTLRCSPRSGDLSVYWYQQSLDQGLQFLIQYYNGEERAKGNILERFSAQQFPDLHSELNLSSLELGDSALYFCASSVGSGGGTGELFFGEGSRLTVL.

The V call is TRBV27, the J call TRBJ2-3; 7 positions agree with TRBD2. V dropped 6 bases and J dropped 4; count of bases not matched to a gene: 7. This CDR3 has 14 residues. Germline values: CDR1 MNHEY, CDR2 SMNVEV (reference sequence). CDR3 in DNA: TGTGCCAGCAGGACTAGCCTCCCGTCAGATACGCAGTATTTT. It is translated as CASRTSLPSDTQYF.

The V call is TRBV2, the J call TRBJ2-5; 7 bases agree with TRBD1. Germline CDR1 and CDR2: SNHLY and FYNNEI. Trimming at V came to 5 bases and at J to 5 bases, leaving 8 bases not matched to a gene. The CDR3 covers 14 residues. The CDR3 is CASSNRQGRETQYF. The CDR3 DNA is TGTGCCAGCAGTAATAGACAGGGCCGGGAGACCCAGTACTTC.

The chain carries TRBV11-2 and TRBJ2-5, with 10 bases lining up with TRBD1. CDR3 size: 15 residues. With 5 bases clipped from V and 5 bases from J, the junction kept 8 bases outside the gene matches. The germline V gene encodes CDR1 SGHAT and CDR2 FQNNGV. The CDR3 region has the DNA TGTGCCAGCAGCCCCAGACAGGGGGCAGAGGAGACCCAGTACTTC. Residues: CASSPRQGAEETQYF.

This clone was seen only a few times. The genes are TRBV6-5 and TRBJ2-7; D is possibly TRBD1 (6 bases). Germline V CDR1 and CDR2: MNHEY, SVGAGI. This CDR3 has 14 residues. Trimming took 5 bases from V and 3 from J, leaving 14 bases between them. CDR3 coding DNA: TGTGCCAGCAGTCGCACTTTACAGGGCTACGAGCAGTACTTC. Protein product: CASSRTLQGYEQYF.

The chain is built from TRBV6-4 and TRBJ1-2; the match to TRBD1 covers 9 bases. After removal of 3 bases from V and 8 bases from J, the junction contained 4 bases not matched to a gene. The germline CDR1 and CDR2 sequences are MRHNA and SNTAGT. The CDR3 extends over 13 amino acids. CDR3 protein: CASSERTGDGYTF. DNA of the CDR3: TGTGCCAGCAGTGAAAGGACAGGGGACGGCTACACCTTC.

V and J are TRBV27 and TRBJ2-7, with D perhaps matching TRBD1 (5 bases). The CDR3 has 14 amino acids. Germline loops: CDR1 MNHEY, CDR2 SMNVEV (reference sequence). V lost 3 bases and J 1 base, leaving 10 bases between the germline ends. The CDR3 DNA sequence: TGTGCCAGCAGTTTTGACAGTGGGTCCTACGAGCAGTACTTC. Amino acids: CASSFDSGSYEQYF.

The chain uses TRBV19 and TRBJ2-7; D gene unclear. CDR1 LNHDA and CDR2 SQIVND come from the germline V gene (reference sequence). This CDR3 has 13 amino acids. V was clipped by 5 bases and J by 3 bases, with 11 bases between them. The CDR3: CASSVANHYEQYF. The CDR3 DNA sequence: TGTGCCAGTAGTGTCGCGAACCACTACGAGCAGTACTTC.

The chain links TRBV5-8 to TRBJ1-5; 8 positions agree with TRBD1. Germline trimming cut 0 bases from V and 5 bases from J; bases unmatched to any gene: 4. The CDR3 contains 15 residues. Germline CDR1 and CDR2: SGHTS and YDEGEE. In nucleotides, the CDR3 is TGTGCCAGCAGCTTGGGGGACAGGTGGGATCAGCCCCAGCATTTT. Translated, it gives CASSLGDRWDQPQHF.

A few counts support this clone. The rearrangement joins TRBV2 to TRBJ1-5; 9 bases agree with TRBD1. Per germline, CDR1 SNHLY and CDR2 FYNNEI. The CDR3 totals 13 residues. V was clipped by 8 bases and J by 5 bases; unmatched bases: 4. The CDR3 sequence: CASQGQGDQPQHF. CDR3 in DNA: TGTGCCAGCCAGGGACAGGGTGATCAGCCCCAGCATTTT.

V usage is TRBV14 and J usage is TRBJ2-1; a possible D gene is TRBD1 (5 bases). V lost 4 bases and J 7 bases, leaving 11 bases between the germline ends. CDR3 size: 13 residues. The germline CDR1 and CDR2 sequences are SGHDN and FVKESK. CDR3 bases: TGTGCCAGCAGCCCAACAGGCAGTAATGAGCAGTTCTTC. It translates to CASSPTGSNEQFF.

The genes are TRBV25-1 and TRBJ1-6; TRBD1 agrees at 7 bases. Germline V gene sequence: CDR1 MGHDK, CDR2 SYGVNS. CDR3 length: 13 amino acids. The V segment lost 8 bases and the J segment 13 bases; nucleotides outside the gene matches: 11. CDR3 DNA sequence: TGTGCCAGCCGGGGGACAGAGCTATCTCCCCTCCACTTT. As protein: CASRGTELSPLHF.

This chain joins TRBV7-8 and TRBJ2-5, with D uncertain. V was cut by 5 bases and J by 4 bases, with 14 bases left in between. Germline CDR1 and CDR2: SGHVS and FQNEAQ. The CDR3 is made up of 14 amino acids. Here the CDR3 reads CASSPRALVETQYF. CDR3 nucleotides: TGTGCCAGCAGCCCCCGCGCCCTCGTAGAGACCCAGTACTTC.

A single count supports this clone. The same CDR3 also results from other DNA sequences found in this sample. The chain recombines TRBV18 with TRBJ1-2, with no clear D. CDR3 size: 13 residues. Germline assignment: CDR1 KGHSH and CDR2 LQKENI. The germline V and J ends were trimmed by 3 bases and 4 bases, with 9 bases remaining between them. Here the CDR3 reads CASSPRDSYGYTF. In DNA, the CDR3 is TGTGCCAGCTCACCCCGGGATTCCTATGGCTACACCTTC. The variable domain in full, with the rest retrieved from reference TRBV18 and TRBJ1-2, is NAGVMQNPRHLVRRRGQEARLRCSPMKGHSHVYWYRQLPEEGLKFMVYLQKENIIDESGMPKERFSAEFPKEGPSILRIQQVVRGDSAAYFCASSPRDSYGYTFGSGTRLTVV.

This chain connects TRBV2 to TRBJ1-5; D gene uncertain. V was pared by 1 base and J by 5 bases, with 6 bases between. This CDR3 has 13 residues. Germline CDR1 SNHLY, CDR2 FYNNEI. For the CDR3, the DNA is TGTGCCAGCAGTGAAGGGAGATATCAGCCCCAGCATTTT. It codes for CASSEGRYQPQHF.

The rearrangement joins TRBV30 to TRBJ1-2; D might be TRBD1 (5 bases). V was trimmed by 1 base and J by 3 bases, leaving 18 bases between them. CDR1 is GTSNPN and CDR2 is SVGIG in the germline V gene (reference sequence). The CDR3 is made up of 16 amino acids. CDR3 in amino acids: CAWSGGPSRVDYGYTF. CDR3 sequence (DNA): TGTGCCTGGAGTGGTGGCCCAAGCAGGGTGGACTATGGCTACACCTTC.

This clone was seen a handful of times. The junction shows a germline mismatch at one end, possibly a read error. The chain has TRBV5-3 and TRBJ2-7; D is undetermined. Being an ORF, TRBV5-3 has a function that is uncertain. The CDR3 has 14 residues. In DNA, the CDR3 is TGTGTCAGAAGCTACCAAAAGCATGGCTACGAGCAGTACTTC. It encodes CVRSYQKHGYEQYF.

This clone was recorded only once. The chain employs TRBV2 and TRBJ2-2, with TRBD2 matching over 7 bases. This CDR3 has 17 residues. V dropped 7 bases and J dropped 5; count of bases not matched to a gene: 16. Germline V gives CDR1 SNHLY, CDR2 FYNNEI. The CDR3 nucleotides are TGTGCCAGCAACAACCGGCGCGGGAGTACGAGAACCGGGGAGCTGTTTTTT. Amino acid sequence: CASNNRRGSTRTGELFF.

The chain has TRBV7-6 and TRBJ1-2; 7 nucleotides match TRBD1. Germline assignment: CDR1 SGHVS and CDR2 FNYEAQ. V trimming: 4 bases; J trimming: 8 bases; junction bases outside the gene matches: 10. The CDR3 is 14 amino acids. CDR3 sequence: CASSSRAGGEGYTF. The CDR3 DNA follows: TGTGCCAGCAGCTCCAGGGCAGGGGGAGAGGGCTACACCTTC.

V is TRBV7-9 and J is TRBJ1-2, with 8 bases fitting TRBD1. The length of the CDR3 is 13 residues. Per the germline V gene, CDR1 is SEHNR and CDR2 is FQNEAQ (reference sequence). Trimming removed 3 bases from V and 8 bases from J; junction bases left unmatched: 5. The CDR3, as DNA: TGTGCCAGCAGCTTTACAGGGGGGAGCGGCTACACCTTC. It specifies CASSFTGGSGYTF. Full variable domain (missing parts from reference TRBV7-9 and TRBJ1-2): DTGVSQNPRHKITKRGQNVTFRCDPISEHNRLYWYRQTLGQGPEFLTYFQNEAQLEKSRLLSDRFSAERPKGSFSTLEIQRTEQGDSAMYLCASSFTGGSGYTFGSGTRLTVV.

This rearrangement joins TRBV2 to TRBJ1-2, with 10 positions matching TRBD1. CDR3 length: 13 residues. Germline assignment: CDR1 SNHLY and CDR2 FYNNEI. The V gene end was trimmed by 9 bases and the J gene end by 4 bases; junction bases not matched to a gene: 5. The DNA of the CDR3 is TGTGCCAGAGGGGGACAGGGGTCCTATGGCTACACCTTC. Encoded protein: CARGGQGSYGYTF.

The chain recombines TRBV19 with TRBJ2-3; 9 nucleotides align to TRBD2. Germline-derived CDR1 and CDR2 are LNHDA and SQIVND (reference sequence). V shed 5 bases and J 4 bases; nucleotides not matched to a gene: 10. The CDR3 is 16 amino acids. CDR3 amino acids: CASSSRGAGGPDTQYF. The CDR3 DNA sequence: TGTGCCAGTAGTTCCAGAGGAGCGGGGGGACCAGATACGCAGTATTTT. The whole variable domain, remainder taken from reference TRBV19 and TRBJ2-3, is DGGITQSPKYLFRKEGQNVTLSCEQNLNHDAMYWYRQDPGQGLRLIYYSQIVNDFQKGDIAEGYSVSREKKESFPLTVTSAQKNPTAFYLCASSSRGAGGPDTQYFGPGTRLTVL.

The table lists this clone with a count of one. This chain links TRBV14 with TRBJ1-6, with 8 bases lining up with TRBD1. This CDR3 region has 15 residues. Trimming at V came to 4 bases and at J to 9 bases, leaving 8 bases not matched to a gene. CDR1 and CDR2 (germline): SGHDN, FVKESK. This chain's CDR3 is CASSRETGAVSPLHF. CDR3 nucleotides: TGTGCCAGCAGCCGAGAGACAGGGGCTGTTTCACCCCTCCACTTT. Supplemented by reference TRBV14 and TRBJ1-6, the full variable domain reads EAGVTQFPSHSVIEKGQTVTLRCDPISGHDNLYWYRRVMGKEIKFLLHFVKESKQDESGMPNNRFLAERTGGTYSTLKVQPAELEDSGVYFCASSRETGAVSPLHFGNGTRLTVT.

The chain joins TRBV24-1 to TRBJ2-1; 7 nucleotides agree with TRBD2. Trimming cost V 4 bases and J 13 bases; bases outside gene matches: 6. The CDR3 consists of 12 residues. Germline V gene data show CDR1 as KGHDR and CDR2 as SFDVKD. The CDR3: CATSDTSGIQFF. The CDR3 nucleotides are TGTGCCACCAGTGACACAAGCGGGATCCAGTTCTTC.

The rearrangement joins TRBV10-3 to TRBJ1-1, with 9 bases matching TRBD1. Germline V CDR1 and CDR2: ENHRY, SYGVKD. V was clipped by 6 bases and J by 3 bases; unmatched bases: 5. The CDR3 contains 14 residues. The CDR3 region has the DNA TGTGCCATCAGACCCGGGACAGGGCACACTGAAGCTTTCTTT. Amino acid sequence: CAIRPGTGHTEAFF.

The V call is TRBV2, the J call TRBJ1-2; TRBD1 agrees at 8 bases. CDR3 size: 16 residues. V shed 5 bases and J 3 bases; nucleotides not matched to a gene: 11. Germline CDR1 is SNHLY and CDR2 is FYNNEI. CDR3 DNA: TGTGCCAGCAGTATAACGGGGGACAGGCACTACTATGGCTACACCTTC. Translating gives CASSITGDRHYYGYTF.

The table lists this clone with a count of one. The chain employs TRBV21-1 and TRBJ1-2; the D segment call TRBD1 is taken from the table without a DNA check. TRBV21-1 is a listed pseudogene. This CDR3 has 13 amino acids. The CDR3 DNA follows: TGTGCCAGCGTAAAACAGGGGGCGAGTGGCTACACCTTC. Translation gives CASVKQGASGYTF.

The V and J genes are TRBV7-3 and TRBJ2-7; 11 bases map to TRBD1. V was pared by 8 bases and J by 4 bases, with 7 bases of the junction left unmatched. The CDR3 is made up of 14 amino acids. Germline CDR1 and CDR2: SGHTA and FQGTGA. This CDR3 is CASSVGTGGYEQYF. CDR3 nucleotide sequence: TGTGCCAGCTCGGTCGGGACAGGGGGTTACGAGCAGTACTTC. Combining the CDR3 with reference TRBV7-3 and TRBJ2-7 gives the whole variable domain GAGVSQTPSNKVTEKGKYVELRCDPISGHTALYWYRQSLGQGPEFLIYFQGTGAADDSGLPNDRFFAVRPEGSVSTLKIQRTERGDSAVYLCASSVGTGGYEQYFGPGTRLTVT.

The chain employs TRBV6-5 and TRBJ1-1, with a tentative D call TRBD1 (6 bases). The CDR3 loop spans 14 amino acids. Germline V gives CDR1 MNHEY, CDR2 SVGAGI. Trimming stripped 4 bases from V and 4 bases from J, with 13 bases between. Here the CDR3 DNA reads TGTGCCAGCAGTTCGGGGACATTCGGCACTGAAGCTTTCTTT. Translating gives CASSSGTFGTEAFF.

The chain combines TRBV12-5 with TRBJ2-3; D gene ambiguous. Trimming stripped 5 bases from V and 2 bases from J, with 11 bases between. The CDR3 totals 14 residues. Germline V gene sequence: CDR1 LGHNT, CDR2 FRNRAP. DNA of the CDR3: TGTGCTAGTGGTGTATCCAGGCCCACAGATACGCAGTATTTT. Protein sequence: CASGVSRPTDTQYF. Filled out from reference TRBV12-5 and TRBJ2-3, the complete variable domain reads DARVTQTPRHKVTEMGQEVTMRCQPILGHNTVFWYRQTMMQGLELLAYFRNRAPLDDSGMPKDRFSAEMPDATLATLKIQPSEPRDSAVYFCASGVSRPTDTQYFGPGTRLTVL.